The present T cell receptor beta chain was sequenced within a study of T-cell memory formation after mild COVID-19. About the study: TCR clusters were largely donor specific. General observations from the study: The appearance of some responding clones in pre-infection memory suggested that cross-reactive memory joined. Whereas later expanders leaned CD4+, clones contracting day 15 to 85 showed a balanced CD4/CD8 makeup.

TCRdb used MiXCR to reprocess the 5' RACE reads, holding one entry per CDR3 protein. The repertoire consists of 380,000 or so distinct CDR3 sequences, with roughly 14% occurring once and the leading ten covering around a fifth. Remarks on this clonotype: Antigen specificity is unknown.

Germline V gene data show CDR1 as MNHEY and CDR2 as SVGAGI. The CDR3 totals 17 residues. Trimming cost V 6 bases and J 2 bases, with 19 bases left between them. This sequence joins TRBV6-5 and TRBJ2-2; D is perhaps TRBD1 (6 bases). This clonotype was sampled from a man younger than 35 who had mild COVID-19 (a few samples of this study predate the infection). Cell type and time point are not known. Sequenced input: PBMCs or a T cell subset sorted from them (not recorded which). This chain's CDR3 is CASSLWAGTPNTGELFF. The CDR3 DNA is TGTGCCAGCAGCCTCTGGGCCGGGACACCTAACACCGGGGAGCTGTTTTTT.